This entry describes one T cell receptor (beta chain). Germline CDR1 reads SGHNT; CDR2 reads YYREEE (reference sequence). Losses at the gene ends were 1 base for V and 7 bases for J; bases not matched to a gene: 5. This CDR3 has 13 amino acids. This record comes from a study of blood T cell repertoires in COVID-19. About the research overall: Samples of COVID-19 (acute and convalescent) were obtained from the United States, Italy and Spain. In each case, the material was cDNA or gDNA derived from T cells, B-cell-depleted T cells, or PBMCs.

Authors' analysis steps: Estimation of nucleated cell counts was performed using reference gene primer amplification. Only in-frame clones appear in the TCRdb table, and some are missing; sequencing was by immunoSEQ multiplex PCR. The V and J calls and clone size come from that table; D and trimming were worked out from the DNA. This table holds about 160,000 clones, roughly 80% found once. This receptor was obtained from a young man with active or convalescent COVID-19. V and J are TRBV5-4 and TRBJ2-7; 7 nucleotides match TRBD1. The sequencing sample was made of peripheral blood. CDR3 protein: CASSLTGEREQYF. In DNA, the CDR3 is TGTGCCAGCAGCTTGACAGGGGAGAGGGAGCAGTACTTC.